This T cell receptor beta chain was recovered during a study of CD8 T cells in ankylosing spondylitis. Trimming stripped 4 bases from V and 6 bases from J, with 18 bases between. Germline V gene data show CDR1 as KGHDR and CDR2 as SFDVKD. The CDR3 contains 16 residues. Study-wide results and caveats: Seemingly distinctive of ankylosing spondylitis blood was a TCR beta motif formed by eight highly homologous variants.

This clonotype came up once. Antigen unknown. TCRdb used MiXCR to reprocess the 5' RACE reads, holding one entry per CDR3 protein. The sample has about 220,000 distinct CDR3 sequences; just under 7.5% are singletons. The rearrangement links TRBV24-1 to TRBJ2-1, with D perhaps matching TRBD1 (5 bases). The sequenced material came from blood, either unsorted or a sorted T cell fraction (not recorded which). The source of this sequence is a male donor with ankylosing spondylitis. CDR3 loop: CATSDRVNSGSNEQFF. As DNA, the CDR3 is TGTGCCACCAGTGACAGGGTTAATTCAGGAAGCAATGAGCAGTTCTTC.